Each of the 18 T cell receptor beta chains below was sequenced from the same sample in a study of cytomegalovirus exposure and HLA in healthy donors. This PCR relied on a set of 60 Vbeta primers and 13 Jbeta primers. Assay: immunoSEQ multiplex PCR; the TCRdb copy retains only in-frame clones and omits some. The table records some 200,000 clones, about 80% of them present only once. Sequences were obtained from PBMCs. The receptors shown here come from a woman aged 40 to 50 in good health and CMV-seronegative.

Details on this clone: The same CDR3 also results from other DNA sequences found in this sample. The chain employs TRBV18 and TRBJ2-5, with D unresolved. CDR3 size: 11 residues. Germline values: CDR1 KGHSH, CDR2 LQKENI. V was trimmed by 5 bases and J by 2 bases, leaving 3 bases between them. This CDR3 reads CASSSQETQYF. CDR3 bases: TGTGCCAGCTCATCACAAGAGACCCAGTACTTC.

In this sample, this clone turned up a few times. This rearrangement joins TRBV4-1 to TRBJ1-1; D unresolved. This CDR3 has 14 residues. Germline V CDR1 and CDR2: MGHRA, YSYEKL. The V end was cut by 6 bases, the J end by 1 base, with 12 bases between. CDR3: CASRGGLKNTEAFF. In DNA, the CDR3 is TGCGCCAGCAGGGGTGGACTGAAGAACACTGAAGCTTTCTTT.

J is TRBJ2-1 and V is TRBV2; 10 nucleotides agree with TRBD2. From germline, CDR1 is SNHLY and CDR2 FYNNEI. There are 18 residues in the CDR3. J was trimmed by 1 base and V by 7 bases; bases with no gene match: 13. CDR3 DNA sequence: TGTGCCAGCAAGGGAAGTCTAGCGGGGGACCTTTCCTACAATGAGCAGTTCTTC. Encoded protein: CASKGSLAGDLSYNEQFF.

The gene calls are TRBV27 and TRBJ2-2; D gene ambiguous. Looked up from germline, CDR1 is MNHEY and CDR2 is SMNVEV (reference sequence). V was clipped by 1 base and J by 7 bases, with 16 bases between them. The CDR3 is 16 residues long. The CDR3 loop is CASSLLSGLGFGELFF. The CDR3 DNA sequence: TGTGCCAGCAGTTTATTATCCGGGTTGGGTTTCGGGGAGCTGTTTTTT.

This sequence joins TRBV7-2 and TRBJ1-1, with D perhaps TRBD1 (6 bases). CDR1 and CDR2 (germline): SGHTA, FQGNSA. The V end was cut by 4 bases, the J end by 5 bases, with 14 bases between. The CDR3 length is 14 residues. The CDR3 bases are TGTGCCAGCAGCTCGAGGGGGGGGCAAACTGAAGCTTTCTTT. It encodes CASSSRGGQTEAFF.

The CDR3 coding sequence is TGTGCCAGCAGCGAATCGGGGGGGCCGGGAGATACGCAGTATTTT. Its translation is CASSESGGPGDTQYF. The J gene is TRBJ2-3, the V gene TRBV7-9; TRBD2 matches at 8 bases. Germline V gene lookup returns CDR1 SEHNR and CDR2 FQNEAQ (reference sequence). The CDR3 contains 15 residues. Trimming at V came to 5 bases and at J to 5 bases, leaving 9 bases not matched to a gene.

The chain carries TRBV5-4 and TRBJ2-3; TRBD2 agrees at 10 bases. This CDR3 has 16 amino acids. The J segment lost 3 bases and the V segment lost 1 base, leaving 5 bases of the junction unmatched. CDR1 and CDR2 from the germline V gene are SGHNT and YYREEE (reference sequence). DNA for the CDR3: TGTGCCAGCAGCTTGACCGGGACTAGCGTTACAGATACGCAGTATTTT. As protein: CASSLTGTSVTDTQYF.

The chain has TRBV11-3 and TRBJ2-7; 7 bases fit TRBD1. J gave up 1 base and V 2 bases, and 5 bases lay outside the gene matches. The CDR3 has 15 residues. Germline lookup yields CDR1 SGHNT and CDR2 YENEEA. In DNA form, the CDR3 reads TGTGCCAGCAGCTTACGGCCGGACAGGTCCTACGAGCAGTACTTC. It codes for CASSLRPDRSYEQYF.

The chain combines TRBV7-9 with TRBJ1-6; D ambiguous. Germline assignment: CDR1 SEHNR and CDR2 FQNEAQ (reference sequence). The V gene lost 1 base and the J gene lost 0 bases, with 7 bases spanning the gap. This CDR3 is built from 16 residues. CDR3 amino acids: CASSLGLSSYNSPLHF. As DNA, the CDR3 is TGTGCCAGCAGCTTAGGCCTCAGCTCCTATAATTCACCCCTCCACTTT.

This chain connects TRBV30 to TRBJ2-1; 7 nucleotides agree with TRBD2. Trimming took 8 bases from V and 8 from J; bases not matched to a gene: 6. The CDR3 loop spans 11 amino acids. Per germline, CDR1 GTSNPN and CDR2 SVGIG (reference sequence). The CDR3: CAGGTIHEQFF. The CDR3 DNA sequence: TGTGCCGGGGGGACTATCCATGAGCAGTTCTTC.

Only a few counts were recorded for this clone. J is TRBJ1-3 and V is TRBV6-6; D is ambiguous. Germline V gene data show CDR1 as MNHNY and CDR2 as SVGAGI (reference sequence). This CDR3 region has 14 residues. V lost 5 bases to trimming and J lost 0 bases, with 8 bases between them. The CDR3 spells CASSGQVSGNTIYF. The CDR3 nucleotides read TGTGCCAGCAGTGGGCAGGTCTCTGGAAACACCATATATTTT.

The gene calls are TRBV5-1 and TRBJ1-1, with D perhaps TRBD1 (6 bases). From germline, CDR1 is SGHRS and CDR2 YFSETQ. The CDR3 runs 13 residues. The V end lost 2 bases, the J end lost 7 bases, and 12 bases lay between the germline ends. The CDR3 bases are TGCGCCAGCAGCTTCGGACAGTGGGGTGAAGCTTTCTTT. It specifies CASSFGQWGEAFF.

The chain carries TRBV4-3 and TRBJ1-2; the match to TRBD1 covers 7 bases. The CDR3 loop spans 15 amino acids. After removal of 5 bases from V and 4 bases from J, the junction contained 10 bases not matched to a gene. Germline loops: CDR1 LGHNA, CDR2 YSLEER. The CDR3, as DNA: TGCGCCAGCAGCGAAAGGACAGGAGCTATCTATGGCTACACCTTC. Translated: CASSERTGAIYGYTF.

The chain joins TRBV18 to TRBJ1-2, with D possibly matching TRBD1 (6 bases). The V gene lost 6 bases and the J gene lost 5 bases, with 16 bases spanning the gap. CDR1 and CDR2 (germline): KGHSH, LQKENI. This CDR3 spans 14 amino acids. CDR3 region: CASSPTRDTYGYTF. CDR3 bases: TGTGCCAGCTCCCCAACCCGGGACACTTATGGCTACACCTTC.

The genes are TRBV18 and TRBJ1-1, with TRBD1 as a possible D gene (6 bases). The CDR3 contains 14 residues. CDR1 and CDR2 (germline): KGHSH, LQKENI. Trimming cost V 0 bases and J 7 bases, with 12 bases left between them. The CDR3 spells CASSPPTGPYEAFF. DNA for the CDR3: TGTGCCAGCTCACCACCAACAGGGCCCTATGAAGCTTTCTTT.

The chain has TRBV10-3 and TRBJ2-3; 8 bases are a match to TRBD1. CDR1 and CDR2 (germline): ENHRY, SYGVKD. CDR3 length: 12 residues. DNA of the CDR3: TGTGCGACCTCAGGGGGCGCGGATACGCAGTATTTT. It yields the protein CATSGGADTQYF.

The chain recombines TRBV21-1 with TRBJ1-2; TRBD1, the table's D call, lacks a check against the DNA. TRBV21-1 is marked as a pseudogene. There are 17 residues in the CDR3. As DNA, the CDR3 is TGTGCCAGCAGCAATCTTTGGGTTATGACAGTTAAGTATGGCTACACCTTC. Protein product: CASSNLWVMTVKYGYTF.

The rearrangement links TRBV6-4 to TRBJ2-3; 8 positions agree with TRBD2. With 6 bases clipped from V and 6 bases from J, the junction kept 11 bases outside the gene matches. This CDR3 has 15 amino acids. Germline CDR1 is MRHNA and CDR2 is SNTAGT. CDR3 in amino acids: CASSPLAGGRDTQYF. DNA for the CDR3: TGTGCCAGCAGCCCACTCGCGGGGGGACGGGATACGCAGTATTTT.